A single sample is the source of the 18 T cell receptor beta chains below, sequenced in a study of cytotoxic CD8 clonotypes in ibrutinib-treated CLL. Clones were read by immunoSEQ multiplex PCR, and TCRdb kept only the in-frame ones, dropping some. The repertoire holds about 310,000 clones, with roughly 80% as singletons. Material: PBMCs, obtained before ibrutinib treatment. The receptors shown here come from a human donor with chronic lymphocytic leukemia.

This clone came up once. V and J are TRBV6-6 and TRBJ2-7, with 10 bases identical to TRBD2. Germline-derived CDR1 and CDR2 are MNHNY and SVGAGI (reference sequence). The CDR3 runs to 13 residues. With 7 bases clipped from V and 6 bases from J, the junction kept 6 bases outside the gene matches. CDR3 amino acids: CASMTSGLLEQYF. CDR3 bases: TGTGCCAGCATGACTAGCGGGTTGCTCGAGCAGTACTTC.

The J gene is TRBJ2-7, the V gene TRBV28, with D uncertain. The germline V gene has CDR1 MDHEN and CDR2 SYDVKM. CDR3 size: 12 residues. The V gene lost 8 bases and the J gene lost 1 base, with 9 bases spanning the gap. The CDR3 loop is CASGPQSYEQYF. For the CDR3, the DNA is TGTGCCAGCGGACCTCAATCCTACGAGCAGTACTTC.

The V gene is TRBV5-6, the J gene TRBJ2-4, with 11 bases matching TRBD2. This CDR3 spans 14 amino acids. Germline V gene sequence: CDR1 SGHDT, CDR2 YYEEEE. Losses at the gene ends were 5 bases for V and 11 bases for J; bases not matched to a gene: 9. The CDR3 nucleotides are TGTGCCAGCAGGCGGGGACTAGCGGACGTTTTTCAGTACTTC. Its translation: CASRRGLADVFQYF.

This clone turned up a few times. V is TRBV27 and J is TRBJ1-1, with a possible D match to TRBD1 (5 bases). With 6 bases removed from V and 4 bases from J, the gap between germline ends came to 15 bases. Germline V gives CDR1 MNHEY, CDR2 SMNVEV (reference sequence). The CDR3 is 14 amino acids. For the CDR3, the DNA is TGTGCCAGCAGACCAGGGTTAGCTGCCACTGAAGCTTTCTTT. This sequence encodes CASRPGLAATEAFF.

This clone was found a few times. The genes are TRBV9 and TRBJ1-2; 7 bases line up with TRBD1. Trimming at V came to 0 bases and at J to 2 bases, leaving 4 bases not matched to a gene. The CDR3 extends over 15 amino acids. From germline, CDR1 is SGDLS and CDR2 YYNGEE. The CDR3 sequence is CASSVDPGGNYGYTF. CDR3 sequence (DNA): TGTGCCAGCAGCGTAGATCCAGGGGGAAACTATGGCTACACCTTC.

V and J are TRBV7-2 and TRBJ2-6; D unclear. This CDR3 has 16 residues. The V gene's germline CDR1 is SGHTA and CDR2 FQGNSA. V dropped 4 bases and J dropped 1 base, with 11 bases sitting between them. This CDR3 reads CASSWSVGSGANVLTF. DNA of the CDR3: TGTGCCAGCAGCTGGTCGGTCGGTTCTGGGGCCAACGTCCTGACTTTC.

The gene calls are TRBV7-6 and TRBJ2-7, with TRBD2 matching 7 bases. This CDR3 has 14 amino acids. The V gene end was trimmed by 5 bases and the J gene end by 1 base; junction bases not matched to a gene: 5. Germline V gives CDR1 SGHVS, CDR2 FNYEAQ. The CDR3 DNA reads TGTGCCAGCAGCCCCCTCGGGGGGTCCTACGAGCAGTACTTC. Encoded protein: CASSPLGGSYEQYF.

This CDR3 is CASSKRTSAQETQYF. The CDR3 coding sequence is TGTGCCAGCAGTAAACGGACTAGCGCTCAAGAGACCCAGTACTTC. The chain combines TRBV27 with TRBJ2-5, with 9 bases lining up with TRBD2. This CDR3 comprises 15 residues. In germline, CDR1 is MNHEY, CDR2 SMNVEV (reference sequence). With V trimmed by 5 bases and J by 2 bases, 6 bases remained unmatched.

This chain links TRBV6-5 with TRBJ1-1; a weak D match, TRBD1 (5 bases). Germline V CDR1 and CDR2: MNHEY, SVGAGI. Between the trimmed V and J ends, which lost 4 bases and 5 bases, there was a span of 14 bases. The CDR3 has 14 amino acids. The chain's CDR3 is CASSSTEWGTEAFF. The CDR3 nucleotides read TGTGCCAGCAGTTCCACGGAGTGGGGGACTGAAGCTTTCTTT.

The chain couples TRBV7-6 to TRBJ1-2; 7 bases agree with TRBD1. The CDR3 consists of 17 residues. V shed 1 base and J 6 bases; nucleotides not matched to a gene: 14. Germline V lookup: CDR1 SGHVS, CDR2 FNYEAQ. For the CDR3, the DNA is TGTGCCAGCAGCTTAGGGATACAGGGGCAGGGGGTTGATGGCTACACCTTC. This sequence encodes CASSLGIQGQGVDGYTF. Full variable domain (remainder filled in from reference TRBV7-6 and TRBJ1-2): GAGVSQSPRYKVTKRGQDVALRCDPISGHVSLYWYRQALGQGPEFLTYFNYEAQQDKSGLPNDRFSAERPEGSISTLTIQRTEQRDSAMYRCASSLGIQGQGVDGYTFGSGTRLTVV.

A few counts support this clone. The gene calls are TRBV9 and TRBJ1-1; no clear D gene. This CDR3 spans 12 amino acids. V lost 5 bases to trimming and J lost 1 base, with 6 bases between them. Germline lookup yields CDR1 SGDLS and CDR2 YYNGEE. This chain's CDR3 is CASRGGNTEAFF. CDR3 nucleotides: TGTGCCAGCAGGGGAGGGAACACTGAAGCTTTCTTT.

CDR3 nucleotides: TGTGCCAGCAGCCCCCGGGCAGCCTCCTACGAGCAGTACTTC. Translation: CASSPRAASYEQYF. V is TRBV11-2 and J is TRBJ2-7; D unclear. V lost 5 bases, J lost 0 bases, and 11 bases lay in between. This CDR3 is 14 amino acids long. Germline loops: CDR1 SGHAT, CDR2 FQNNGV.

The rearrangement links TRBV27 to TRBJ2-5, with D possibly matching TRBD1 (6 bases). V was pared by 7 bases and J by 4 bases, with 13 bases between. Per the germline V gene, CDR1 is MNHEY and CDR2 is SMNVEV (reference sequence). The CDR3 spans 13 residues. The CDR3 sequence: CASKPHRAETQYF. The CDR3 DNA follows: TGTGCCAGCAAACCTCACAGGGCAGAGACCCAGTACTTC.

This clone was seen more than once but under ten times. The genes are TRBV6-5 and TRBJ1-4; 7 positions agree with TRBD1. The CDR3 totals 16 residues. Trimming at V came to 0 bases and at J to 2 bases, leaving 3 bases not matched to a gene. Germline V gives CDR1 MNHEY, CDR2 SVGAGI. The CDR3 here is CASSYSRQGTNEKLFF. The CDR3, as DNA: TGTGCCAGCAGTTACTCACGACAGGGCACTAATGAAAAACTGTTTTTT.

This clone was recorded once. The chain couples TRBV5-1 to TRBJ2-1, with TRBD2 identical over 13 bases. Germline V gene lookup returns CDR1 SGHRS and CDR2 YFSETQ. V lost 4 bases, J lost 0 bases, and 13 bases stayed unmatched. The CDR3 totals 20 residues. The CDR3 protein is CASSARGTSGTMGSYNEQFF. CDR3 bases: TGCGCCAGCAGCGCACGCGGGACTAGCGGGACAATGGGCTCCTACAATGAGCAGTTCTTC.

The V gene is TRBV6-6, the J gene TRBJ2-2; 7 nucleotides align to TRBD1. The CDR3 has 14 amino acids. Germline CDR1 MNHNY, CDR2 SVGAGI (reference sequence). V lost 5 bases and J lost 1; bases outside the gene matches: 1. CDR3 DNA: TGTGCCAGCAGTCCAGGGGGGAACACCGGGGAGCTGTTTTTT. Amino acids: CASSPGGNTGELFF.

The genes are TRBV27 and TRBJ2-1; 14 bases fit TRBD2. V lost 7 bases to trimming and J lost 6 bases; unmatched junction nucleotides: 14. Per germline, CDR1 MNHEY and CDR2 SMNVEV (reference sequence). The CDR3 has 18 residues. CDR3 coding DNA: TGTGCCAGCACCCCCGGGACTAGCGGGAGAGGGGCGGGCAATGAGCAGTTCTTC. As protein: CASTPGTSGRGAGNEQFF.

This clone was counted only a few times. The chain is built from TRBV28 and TRBJ1-3; D unresolved. The germline gives CDR1 MDHEN, CDR2 SYDVKM. The V gene lost 7 bases and the J gene lost 0 bases, with 19 bases spanning the gap. CDR3 length: 17 amino acids. The CDR3 loop reads CASKKSGWVNSGNTIYF. In nucleotides, the CDR3 is TGTGCCAGCAAAAAGTCCGGTTGGGTGAACTCTGGAAACACCATATATTTT. The full variable domain, in which reference TRBV28 and TRBJ1-3 provide the parts outside the CDR3, is DVKVTQSSRYLVKRTGEKVFLECVQDMDHENMFWYRQDPGLGLRLIYFSYDVKMKEKGDIPEGYSVSREKKERFSLILESASTNQTSMYLCASKKSGWVNSGNTIYFGEGSWLTVV.